Listed below are T cell receptor beta chains from one sample, sequenced in a study of CD8+ T cells in alopecia areata. The method was immunoSEQ multiplex PCR; TCRdb's version includes in-frame clones alone and lacks a portion of them. The sample carries 90,000 to 130,000 clones, roughly 55% recorded once. Source: CD8+ T cells sorted from blood, taken at week 24, from a patient treated with tofacitinib. Receptors were obtained from a human donor with alopecia areata. The CDR3 runs from the conserved cysteine through the conserved F or W. The D gene is left open where the match is weak. For some rows the clone size is stated as once, few or many, or as a class when expanded; others skip it.

d_gene	v_gene	abundance	j_gene	CDR3nt	CDR3aa
NA	TRBV29-1	NA	TRBJ1-2	TGCAGCGTTGTGGAGAACTATGGCTACACCTTC	CSVVENYGYTF
TRBD1	TRBV30	once	TRBJ1-1	TGTGCCTGCACACAGGGGGCGAACACTGAAGCTTTCTTT	CACTQGANTEAFF
TRBD1	TRBV5-1	few	TRBJ2-3	TGCGCCAGCAGCGCCAGAACAGGGGGCGCAGATACGCAGTATTTT	CASSARTGGADTQYF
TRBD1	TRBV5-1	NA	TRBJ1-1	TGCGCCAGCAGCTTGGGGACAGGCATGAACACTGAAGCTTTCTTT	CASSLGTGMNTEAFF
NA	TRBV6-5	NA	TRBJ2-1	TGTGCCAGCAGCCACGGGAATGAGCAGTTCTTC	CASSHGNEQFF
TRBD2	TRBV5-1	NA	TRBJ2-3	TGCGCCAGCAGCTCTTTGGGACTAGCGGGGCCAGAAGATACGCAGTATTTT	CASSSLGLAGPEDTQYF
NA	TRBV5-6	NA	TRBJ1-1	TGTGCCAGCAGCTGGGGACTCTCCCGACACGCCTTCTTT	CASSWGLSRHAFF
NA	TRBV2	NA	TRBJ2-2	TGTGCCAGCATGAAGGAATTGAACACCGGGGAGCTGTTTTTT	CASMKELNTGELFF
NA	TRBV7-9	NA	TRBJ1-1	TGTGCCAGCAGGGCCGGGGGAGGAACTGAAGCTTTCTTT	CASRAGGGTEAFF
TRBD2	TRBV5-6	once	TRBJ2-7	TGTGCCAGCATGGGGTCCCTAGCGGGGGATTCCTACGAGCAGTACTTC	CASMGSLAGDSYEQYF
NA	TRBV6-5	NA	TRBJ2-5	TGTGCCAGCAGCTACGCGACCTGGGAGACCCAGTACTTC	CASSYATWETQYF
NA	TRBV19	NA	TRBJ1-2	TGTGCCAGTAGTATAGATAGGGCCGGCTACACCTTC	CASSIDRAGYTF
NA	TRBV25-1	NA	TRBJ2-1	TGTGCCAGCACCTTAGGGAGCTCCTACAATGAGCAGTTCTTC	CASTLGSSYNEQFF
NA	TRBV29-1	NA	TRBJ1-1	TGCAGCGCCGTTTCGACGGTGAACACTGAAGCTTTCTTT	CSAVSTVNTEAFF
TRBD2	TRBV9	NA	TRBJ2-3	TGTGCCAGCAGCGAAACTAGCGGCACAGATACGCAGTATTTT	CASSETSGTDTQYF
NA	TRBV4-2	NA	TRBJ1-5	TGTGCCAGCAGCCAAGGAGAGGGGCCGGAGCCCCAGCATTTT	CASSQGEGPEPQHF
NA	TRBV29-1	NA	TRBJ2-7	TGCAGCGTTGAAGGACGTGCGGCAGAGTCCTACGAGCAGTACTTC	CSVEGRAAESYEQYF
NA	TRBV9	few	TRBJ1-1	TGTGCCAGCAGCGTAGAAGGGGACACTGAAGCTTTCTTT	CASSVEGDTEAFF
NA	TRBV18	NA	TRBJ1-5	TGTGCCAGCTCACCGGACGATATCGCTCAGCCCCAGCATTTT	CASSPDDIAQPQHF
NA	TRBV27	NA	TRBJ2-2	TGTGCCAGCAGTTTTGTTGGGGGGAGCGGCCCCACCGGGGAGCTGTTTTTT	CASSFVGGSGPTGELFF
NA	TRBV2	NA	TRBJ1-2	TGTGCCAGCAGTGAATTCCCGGGGGGCGATGGCTACACCTTC	CASSEFPGGDGYTF
TRBD2	TRBV7-6	NA	TRBJ2-6	TGTGCCAGCAGCCCTGGCGGGGGGTCTGGGGCCAACGTCCTGACTTTC	CASSPGGGSGANVLTF
NA	TRBV9	few	TRBJ2-5	TGTGCCAGCAGCGAAACTAGTTTGGAGACCCAGTACTTC	CASSETSLETQYF
TRBD2	TRBV11-2	NA	TRBJ2-7	TGTGCCAGCAGCCGAGGGACTAGATCGTACGAGCAGTACTTC	CASSRGTRSYEQYF
TRBD1	TRBV9	NA	TRBJ1-5	TGTGCCAGCAGTACAGGGGGGGGCAATCAGCCCCAGCATTTT	CASSTGGGNQPQHF
NA	TRBV30	NA	TRBJ1-1	TGTGCCTGGACAATCTATGGGGGGGAAGCTTTCTTT	CAWTIYGGEAFF
NA	TRBV7-9	few	TRBJ2-7	TGTGCCACCCAGGTCGACTCCACCGAGCAGTACTTC	CATQVDSTEQYF
TRBD2	TRBV9	few	TRBJ2-3	TGTGCCAGCAGCTCGAGCGGGGGCACAGATACGCAGTATTTT	CASSSSGGTDTQYF
NA	TRBV5-1	NA	TRBJ2-5	TGCGCCAGCAGCTTGGAATGGCAGGGGAGGGAGACCCAGTACTTC	CASSLEWQGRETQYF
TRBD1	TRBV13	few	TRBJ1-6	TGTGCCAGCAGCTTAATGGGTGAGCAGGGGGCCCAGTCACCCCTCCACTTT	CASSLMGEQGAQSPLHF
TRBD1	TRBV5-4	NA	TRBJ1-1	TGTGCCAGCAGCTTTCCCCACAGGGGTGGAGATACTGAAGCTTTCTTT	CASSFPHRGGDTEAFF